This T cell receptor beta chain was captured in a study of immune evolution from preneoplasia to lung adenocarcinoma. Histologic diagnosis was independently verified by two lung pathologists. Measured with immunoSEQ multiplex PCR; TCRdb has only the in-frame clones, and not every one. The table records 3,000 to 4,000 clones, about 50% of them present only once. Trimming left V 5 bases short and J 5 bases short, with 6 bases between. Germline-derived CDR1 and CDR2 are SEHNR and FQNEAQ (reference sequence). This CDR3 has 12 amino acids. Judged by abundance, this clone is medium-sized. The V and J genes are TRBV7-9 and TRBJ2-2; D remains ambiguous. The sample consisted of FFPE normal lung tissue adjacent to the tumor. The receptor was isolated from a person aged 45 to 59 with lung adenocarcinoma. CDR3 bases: TGTGCCAGCAGCCTTGGGACCGGGGAGCTGTTTTTT. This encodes CASSLGTGELFF.